The rows below give T cell receptor beta chains drawn from one sample of a study of blood T cell repertoires in COVID-19. Clones were sequenced by immunoSEQ multiplex PCR, and TCRdb holds only the in-frame ones, with some missing. The sample has 250,000 or so clones, 85% to 95% seen once; the top ten hold about 3%. Sequencing was carried out using PBMCs or T cells enriched from blood (not recorded which). These receptors were taken from a man aged 35-49 years who had been exposed to COVID-19. Both conserved end residues are part of each CDR3. A D gene is named only where the DNA matches it firmly. Size values are once, few and many counts, or a class for expanded clones, and some rows have none.

>-|TRBV9|TRBJ2-7|TRBD1
CASSPFAGGNEQYF
TGTGCCAGCAGCCCATTTGCAGGGGGCAACGAGCAGTACTTC
>-|TRBV7-6|TRBJ1-3|TRBD1
CASSQDRGSGNTIYF
TGTGCCAGCAGCCAAGACAGGGGCTCTGGAAACACCATATATTTT
>-|TRBV28|TRBJ2-2|-
CASSFSRGAKAGELFF
TGTGCCAGCAGTTTTTCCCGGGGGGCTAAGGCCGGGGAGCTGTTTTTT
>once|TRBV30|TRBJ1-2|TRBD1
CAWGRQGGYTF
TGTGCCTGGGGGAGACAGGGAGGCTACACCTTC
>-|TRBV19|TRBJ1-4|-
CASSRRATNEKLFF
TGTGCCAGTAGTAGACGGGCAACTAATGAAAAACTGTTTTTT
>-|TRBV19|TRBJ2-7|TRBD1
CASSWDRNYEQYF
TGTGCCAGTAGCTGGGACAGAAACTACGAGCAGTACTTC
>-|TRBV4-3|TRBJ1-5|TRBD1
CASSQDGTAGQPQHF
TGCGCCAGCAGCCAAGACGGGACAGCAGGTCAGCCCCAGCATTTT
>-|TRBV4-2|TRBJ1-4|-
CASSQDLGASEKLFF
TGTGCCAGCAGCCAAGATCTGGGGGCATCTGAAAAACTGTTTTTT
>few|TRBV6-2/TRBV6-3|TRBJ2-1|-
CASSYRADEQFF
TGTGCCAGCAGTTATCGCGCCGATGAGCAGTTCTTC
>-|TRBV6-1|TRBJ2-1|TRBD2
CASSEMGLAGNEQFF
TGTGCCAGCAGTGAAATGGGACTAGCAGGGAATGAGCAGTTCTTC
>-|TRBV7-8|TRBJ2-1|-
CASSLSGGNLYNEQFF
TGTGCCAGCAGCTTGTCCGGCGGGAACCTCTACAATGAGCAGTTCTTC
>-|TRBV11-3|TRBJ2-7|-
CASSRGLPGEQYF
TGTGCCAGCAGCCGCGGACTGCCCGGCGAGCAGTACTTC
>-|TRBV9|TRBJ1-1|TRBD1
CASSVGQGNTEAFF
TGTGCCAGCAGCGTGGGACAGGGGAACACTGAAGCTTTCTTT
>-|TRBV6-5|TRBJ2-1|TRBD2
CASSNSGTSGSNEQFF
TGTGCCAGCAGTAACTCCGGGACTAGCGGGAGTAATGAGCAGTTCTTC
>-|TRBV28|TRBJ1-6|-
CASSSQGYSYNSPLHF
TGTGCCAGCAGTTCTCAGGGGTACTCCTATAATTCACCCCTCCACTTT
>-|TRBV9|TRBJ1-2|-
CASSAQNYGYTF
TGTGCCAGCAGCGCACAGAACTATGGCTACACCTTC
>-|TRBV7-9|TRBJ2-1|TRBD1
CASSLGDRIDNEQFF
TGTGCCAGCAGCTTAGGGGACAGGATAGACAATGAGCAGTTCTTC
>-|TRBV24-1|TRBJ1-5|-
CATSDSRGGTNQPQHF
TGTGCCACCAGTGATTCTAGGGGGGGTACGAATCAGCCCCAGCATTTT
>many|TRBV28|TRBJ2-1|-
CASSVYSGSMYNEQFF
TGTGCCAGCAGTGTATATTCAGGGTCTATGTACAATGAGCAGTTCTTC
>-|TRBV6-1|TRBJ2-1|-
CASSDRGHSSYNEQFF
TGTGCCAGCAGTGATAGGGGACACAGCTCCTACAATGAGCAGTTCTTC
>-|TRBV27|TRBJ2-1|-
CASSHEVSLNNEQFF
TGTGCCAGCAGTCACGAGGTCTCACTCAACAATGAGCAGTTCTTC
>-|TRBV7-8|TRBJ2-5|-
CASSLEASSIETQYF
TGTGCCAGCAGCTTAGAAGCTAGCTCGATAGAGACCCAGTACTTC
>-|TRBV7-8|TRBJ1-2|TRBD1
CASSLDRSDGYTF
TGTGCCAGCAGTTTGGACAGGTCTGATGGCTACACCTTC
>-|TRBV27|TRBJ2-2|TRBD1
CASTRDRGLAGELFF
TGTGCCAGCACCCGGGACAGGGGGTTGGCCGGGGAGCTGTTTTTT
>-|TRBV11-2|TRBJ1-1|-
CASSLVRGRPEAFF
TGTGCCAGCAGCTTAGTCCGGGGGAGGCCTGAAGCTTTCTTT
>-|TRBV5-4|TRBJ2-7|TRBD1
CASTDRDSYEQYF
TGTGCCAGCACGGACAGGGACTCCTACGAGCAGTACTTC
>-|TRBV9|TRBJ1-2|-
CASSVVSANYGYTF
TGTGCCAGCAGCGTAGTGTCTGCTAACTATGGCTACACCTTC
>-|TRBV28|TRBJ2-5|-
CASSFFSEQETQYF
TGTGCCAGCAGTTTCTTCAGTGAACAAGAGACCCAGTACTTC
>-|TRBV24-1|TRBJ1-4|TRBD1
CATSDTGGEMFF
TGTGCCACCAGTGATACAGGGGGCGAGATGTTTTTT
>-|TRBV6-2/TRBV6-3|TRBJ2-2|TRBD2
CASSTGLAGVGNTGELFF
TGTGCCAGCAGCACCGGACTAGCGGGAGTTGGGAACACCGGGGAGCTGTTTTTT
>-|TRBV7-2|TRBJ1-6|TRBD1
CASSDLGQRRSPLHF
TGTGCCAGCAGTGACTTGGGACAGCGCCGGTCTCCCCTCCACTTT
>-|TRBV7-2|TRBJ2-6|TRBD2
CASSLGGTGANVLTF
TGTGCCAGCAGCTTGGGAGGGACTGGGGCCAACGTCCTGACTTTC
>-|TRBV7-6|TRBJ2-3|TRBD1
CASSVGQGTSTDTQYF
TGTGCCAGCAGCGTCGGACAGGGGACTAGCACAGATACGCAGTATTTT
>once|TRBV5-6|TRBJ1-1|-
CASSLSGYTEAFF
TGTGCCAGCAGCTTGTCAGGGTACACTGAAGCTTTCTTT
>-|TRBV7-2|TRBJ2-4|TRBD1
CASSSGQGDGIQYF
TGTGCCAGCAGCTCCGGACAGGGGGATGGAATTCAGTACTTC
>-|TRBV9|TRBJ1-1|TRBD1
CASTPGQGNTEAFF
TGTGCCAGCACGCCGGGACAGGGGAACACTGAAGCTTTCTTT
>-|TRBV28|TRBJ2-5|TRBD1
CASSSSGQGAKTQYF
TGTGCCAGCAGTTCGTCCGGACAGGGGGCAAAGACCCAGTACTTC
>-|TRBV7-9|TRBJ2-4|-
CASSLGAVSDIQYF
TGTGCCAGCAGCTTAGGAGCCGTTTCGGACATTCAGTACTTC
>-|TRBV11-2|TRBJ2-7|-
CASSLGEGNVQYF
TGTGCCAGCAGCTTAGGCGAGGGAAACGTGCAGTACTTC
>few|TRBV28|TRBJ1-5|-
CASTMGGSGQPQHF
TGTGCCAGCACGATGGGGGGTAGTGGACAGCCCCAGCATTTT
>-|TRBV6-6|TRBJ1-1|-
CASSPGSTEAFF
TGTGCCAGCAGTCCCGGGTCTACTGAAGCTTTCTTT
>few|TRBV9|TRBJ2-1|-
CASSVDGLTYNEQFF
TGTGCCAGCAGCGTAGATGGACTAACCTACAATGAGCAGTTCTTC
>-|TRBV7-2|TRBJ1-2|-
CASSLFAGGYGYTF
TGTGCCAGCAGCTTATTTGCGGGGGGCTATGGCTACACCTTC
>-|TRBV24-1|TRBJ2-1|-
CATSDLSRNEQFF
TGTGCCACCAGTGATTTGTCCCGTAATGAGCAGTTCTTC
>-|TRBV27|TRBJ1-5|-
CASSFRQGSDQPQHF
TGTGCCAGCAGTTTCCGCCAGGGAAGTGATCAGCCCCAGCATTTT
>-|TRBV24-1|TRBJ2-7|-
CATSDSYEQYF
TGTGCCACCAGTGACAGCTACGAGCAGTACTTC
>-|TRBV6-5|TRBJ1-4|-
CASRPGTNEKLFF
TGTGCCAGCAGGCCAGGGACTAATGAAAAACTGTTTTTT
>-|TRBV10-2|TRBJ2-2|-
CASNKGLERTGELFF
TGCGCCAGCAACAAGGGACTTGAGAGAACCGGGGAGCTGTTTTTT
>-|TRBV27|TRBJ1-4|TRBD1
CASSSRDRVLGMKKLFF
TGTGCCAGCAGTTCCCGGGACAGGGTACTTGGGATGAAAAAACTGTTTTTT
>-|TRBV10-2|TRBJ2-1|-
CASSWGVSGSYNEQFF
TGCGCCAGCAGTTGGGGCGTGAGTGGATCCTACAATGAGCAGTTCTTC
>-|TRBV28|TRBJ2-1|-
CASTQNNEQFF
TGTGCCAGCACCCAGAACAATGAGCAGTTCTTC
>few|TRBV3-1/TRBV3-2|TRBJ2-2|-
CASTRRAGGELFF
TGTGCCAGCACGCGGCGTGCGGGCGGGGAGCTGTTTTTT
>-|TRBV30|TRBJ2-7|-
CAWSKGDSYEQYF
TGTGCCTGGAGTAAGGGGGACTCCTACGAGCAGTACTTC